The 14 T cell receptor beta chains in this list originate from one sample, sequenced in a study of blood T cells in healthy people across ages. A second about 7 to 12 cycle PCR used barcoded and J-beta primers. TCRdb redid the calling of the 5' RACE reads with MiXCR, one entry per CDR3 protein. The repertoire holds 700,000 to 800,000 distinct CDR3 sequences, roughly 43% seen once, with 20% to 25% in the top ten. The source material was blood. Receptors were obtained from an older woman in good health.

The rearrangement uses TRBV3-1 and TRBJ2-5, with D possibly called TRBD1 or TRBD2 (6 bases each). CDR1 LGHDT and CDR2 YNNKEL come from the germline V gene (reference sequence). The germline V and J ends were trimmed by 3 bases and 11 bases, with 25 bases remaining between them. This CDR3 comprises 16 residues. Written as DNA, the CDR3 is TGTGCCAGCAGCCAGGCCACGGGACTCAGGGGCAATGAGCAGTACTTC. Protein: CASSQATGLRGNEQYF.

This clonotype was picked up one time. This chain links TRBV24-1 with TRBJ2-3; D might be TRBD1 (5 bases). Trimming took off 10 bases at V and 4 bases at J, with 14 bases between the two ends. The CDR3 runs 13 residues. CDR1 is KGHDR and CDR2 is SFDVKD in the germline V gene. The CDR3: CATGVGASDTQYF. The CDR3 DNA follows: TGTGCCACAGGGGTCGGAGCGTCAGATACGCAGTATTTT.

CDR3 loop: CASSPINSPYEQYF. Here the CDR3 DNA reads TGTGCCAGCAGCCCTATCAACAGTCCCTACGAGCAGTACTTC. This rearrangement joins TRBV14 to TRBJ2-7; D remains ambiguous. Per germline, CDR1 SGHDN and CDR2 FVKESK. V lost 4 bases and J lost 2, with 12 bases in between. The CDR3 has 14 amino acids.

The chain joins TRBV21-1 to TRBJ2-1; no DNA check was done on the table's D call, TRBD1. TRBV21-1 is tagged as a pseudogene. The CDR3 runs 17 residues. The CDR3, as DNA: TGTGCCAGCAAACTCCTCATTGGACAGGGATGGAAGAATGAGCAGTTCTTC. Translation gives CASKLLIGQGWKNEQFF.

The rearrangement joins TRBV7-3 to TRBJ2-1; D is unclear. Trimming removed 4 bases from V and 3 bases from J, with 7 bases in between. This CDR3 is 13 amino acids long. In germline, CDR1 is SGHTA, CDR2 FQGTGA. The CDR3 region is CASSSNNYNEQFF. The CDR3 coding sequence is TGTGCCAGCAGCTCCAATAACTACAATGAGCAGTTCTTC. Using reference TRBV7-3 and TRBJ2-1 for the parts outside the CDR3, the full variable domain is GAGVSQTPSNKVTEKGKYVELRCDPISGHTALYWYRQSLGQGPEFLIYFQGTGAADDSGLPNDRFFAVRPEGSVSTLKIQRTERGDSAVYLCASSSNNYNEQFFGPGTRLTVL.

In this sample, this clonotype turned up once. The DNA for the CDR3 is TGTGCCAGCAGCTTGGGGCCTCCTGGTGAGCAGTACTTC. Protein sequence: CASSLGPPGEQYF. V gene TRBV5-4 combines with J gene TRBJ2-7; unclear D gene. CDR1 is SGHNT and CDR2 is YYREEE in the germline V gene (reference sequence). CDR3 length: 13 amino acids. V lost 0 bases, J lost 7 bases, and 11 bases lay in between.

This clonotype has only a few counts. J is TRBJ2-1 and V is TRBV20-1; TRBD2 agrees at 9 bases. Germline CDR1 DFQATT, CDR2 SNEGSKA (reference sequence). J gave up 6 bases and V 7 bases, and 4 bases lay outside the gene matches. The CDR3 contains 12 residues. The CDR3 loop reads CSVAGVGNEQFF. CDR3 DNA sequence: TGCAGTGTAGCGGGGGTCGGCAATGAGCAGTTCTTC.

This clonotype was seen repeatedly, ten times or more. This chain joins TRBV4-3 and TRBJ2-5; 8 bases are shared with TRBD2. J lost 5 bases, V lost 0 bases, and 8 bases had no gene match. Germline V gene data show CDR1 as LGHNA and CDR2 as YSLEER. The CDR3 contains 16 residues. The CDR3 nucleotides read TGCGCCAGCAGCCAAGACCCGGGAGGGCCTGGTGAGACCCAGTACTTC. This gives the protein CASSQDPGGPGETQYF.

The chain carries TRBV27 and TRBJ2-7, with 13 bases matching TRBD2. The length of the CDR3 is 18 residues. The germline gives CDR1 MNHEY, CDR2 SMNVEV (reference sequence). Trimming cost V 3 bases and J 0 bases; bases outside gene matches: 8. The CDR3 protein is CASSLRLAGGPNSYEQYF. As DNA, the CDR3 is TGTGCCAGCAGTTTGAGACTAGCGGGAGGCCCAAACTCCTACGAGCAGTACTTC.

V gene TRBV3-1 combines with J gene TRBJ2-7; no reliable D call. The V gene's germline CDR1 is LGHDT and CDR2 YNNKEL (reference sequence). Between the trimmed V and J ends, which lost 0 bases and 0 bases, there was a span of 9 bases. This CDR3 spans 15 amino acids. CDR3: CASSQEIGLSYEQYF. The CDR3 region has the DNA TGTGCCAGCAGCCAAGAGATAGGGCTCTCCTACGAGCAGTACTTC.

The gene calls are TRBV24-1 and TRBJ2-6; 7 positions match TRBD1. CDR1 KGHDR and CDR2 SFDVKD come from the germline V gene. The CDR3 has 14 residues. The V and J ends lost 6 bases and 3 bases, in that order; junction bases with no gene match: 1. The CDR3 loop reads CATSQGVGANVLTF. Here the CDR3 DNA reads TGTGCCACCAGTCAGGGGGTTGGGGCCAACGTCCTGACTTTC.

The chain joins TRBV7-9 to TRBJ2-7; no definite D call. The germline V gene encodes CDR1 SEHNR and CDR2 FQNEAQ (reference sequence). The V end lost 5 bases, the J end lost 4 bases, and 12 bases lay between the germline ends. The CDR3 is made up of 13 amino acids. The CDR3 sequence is CASSIGGDYEQYF. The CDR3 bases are TGTGCCAGCAGCATAGGCGGCGATTACGAGCAGTACTTC.

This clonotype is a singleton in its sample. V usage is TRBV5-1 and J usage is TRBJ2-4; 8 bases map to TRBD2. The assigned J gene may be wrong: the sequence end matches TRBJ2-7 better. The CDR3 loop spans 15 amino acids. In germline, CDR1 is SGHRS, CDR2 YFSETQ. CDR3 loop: CASSLEGGGNHEQYF. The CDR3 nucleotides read TGCGCCAGCAGCTTGGAAGGCGGGGGGAACCACGAGCAGTACTTC.

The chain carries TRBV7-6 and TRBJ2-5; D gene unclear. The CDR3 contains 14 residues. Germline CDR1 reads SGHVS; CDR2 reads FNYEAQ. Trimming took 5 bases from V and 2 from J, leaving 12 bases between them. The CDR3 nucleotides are TGTGCCAGCAGCACAAGGCAGGATCAAGAGACCCAGTACTTC. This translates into CASSTRQDQETQYF.